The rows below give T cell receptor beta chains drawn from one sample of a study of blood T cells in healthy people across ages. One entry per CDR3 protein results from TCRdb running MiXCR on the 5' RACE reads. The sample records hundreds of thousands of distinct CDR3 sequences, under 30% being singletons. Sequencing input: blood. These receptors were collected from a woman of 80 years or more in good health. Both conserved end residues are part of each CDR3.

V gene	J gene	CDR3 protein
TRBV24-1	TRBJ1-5	CATSGHYSNQPQHF
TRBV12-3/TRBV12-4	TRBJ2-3	CATSPRKASTDTQYF
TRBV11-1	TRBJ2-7	CASSFREGRTYEQYF
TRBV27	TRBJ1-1	CASGTGGRTEAFF
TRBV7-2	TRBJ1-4	CASSPSRGVEKLFF
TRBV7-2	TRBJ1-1	CASSRRYLDTEAFF
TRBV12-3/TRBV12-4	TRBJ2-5	CASRLSGEGETQYF
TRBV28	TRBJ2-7	CASSSTGTGPTPYEQYF
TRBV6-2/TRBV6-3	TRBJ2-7	CASKTGTSESYEQYF
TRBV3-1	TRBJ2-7	CASSQEISQTYEQYF
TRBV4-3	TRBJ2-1	CASSYDRGNEQFF
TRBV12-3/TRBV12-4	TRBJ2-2	CASSPRHTIAGELFF
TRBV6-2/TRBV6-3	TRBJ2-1	CASSSPLTSGVGDEQFF
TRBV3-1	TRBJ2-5	CASSQRTGQETQYF
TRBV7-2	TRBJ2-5	CASSSQPETQYF
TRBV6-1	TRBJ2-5	CASSEAGARGEQYF
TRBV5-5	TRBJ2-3	CASSMGGGTDTQYF
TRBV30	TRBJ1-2	CAWSSAGYGCTF
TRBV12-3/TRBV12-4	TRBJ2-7	CASSPGQPSGYEQYF
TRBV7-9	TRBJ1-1	CASSLPQGSATEAFF
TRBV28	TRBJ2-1	CTSSLNSGGKNEQFF
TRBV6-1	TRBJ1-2	CASSEVLRQGRSYGFTF
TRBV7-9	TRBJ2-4	CASSWASGTGVLKNIQYF
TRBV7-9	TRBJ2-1	CASSLTLAGHYNEQFF
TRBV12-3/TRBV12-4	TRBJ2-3	CASTTRGAADTQYF
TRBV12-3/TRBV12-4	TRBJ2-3	CATRLGGVRTDTQYF
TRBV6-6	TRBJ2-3	CASNGGSADTQYF
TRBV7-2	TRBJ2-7	CASSPEFGGPYEQYF
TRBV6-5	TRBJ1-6	CASSYGVTNSPLHF
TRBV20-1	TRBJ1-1	CSARDRRSLNTEAFF
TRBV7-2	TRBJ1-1	CASSPSGTEAFF
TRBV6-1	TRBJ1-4	CASSEQAFATNEKLFF
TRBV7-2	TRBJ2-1	CASSSPGGLLSYNEQFF
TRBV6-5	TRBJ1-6	CASSYSNRRGDNSPLHF
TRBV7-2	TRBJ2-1	CASSSKREIYNEQFF
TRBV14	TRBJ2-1	CASSPSGYGEQFF
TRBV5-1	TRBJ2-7	CASSSGEVYNGQYF
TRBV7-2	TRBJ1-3	CASSLGVSPSSGNTVYF
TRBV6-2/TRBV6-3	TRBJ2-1	CTSMTGGGYNEQFF
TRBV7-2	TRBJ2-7	CASSSGQGAHTDRDF
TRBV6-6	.	CASSYGVYNEQYF
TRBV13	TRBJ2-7	CASSLGARIYEQYF
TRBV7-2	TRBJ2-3	CASSPDHAGGRADTQYF
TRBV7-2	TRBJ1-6	CASSLRRASPSLGSPLHF
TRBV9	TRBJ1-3	CASSPRGANYGNTIYF
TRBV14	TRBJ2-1	CASSQDWARSGEAFF
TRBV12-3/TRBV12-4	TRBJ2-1	CASSFMTGLYNEQFF
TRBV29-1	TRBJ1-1	CSVEPYEAFF
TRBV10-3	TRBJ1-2	CAIRRTDRDPGGYTF
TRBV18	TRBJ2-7	CASSPPPAKAPKTYEQYF
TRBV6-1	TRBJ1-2	CASTLDGGFGGYTF
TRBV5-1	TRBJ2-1	CASRPGTNNEQFF
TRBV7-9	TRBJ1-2	CASSLARTGGDGYTF
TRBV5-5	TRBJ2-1	CASNQTPGLDNEQFF
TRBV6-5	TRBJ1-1	CASKTGPGIAFF
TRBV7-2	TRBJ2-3	CASSLEAGSRGPQYF